This T cell receptor beta chain was retrieved from a study of blood T cell repertoires in COVID-19. Across the study: Sites across the United States, Italy and Spain contributed samples from acute and convalescent COVID-19. T cells, B-cell-depleted T cells, or PBMCs supplied cDNA or gDNA.

This clone has just one count. Measured with immunoSEQ multiplex PCR; TCRdb has only the in-frame clones, and not every one. The sample includes about 380,000 clones, 87% seen only once; the top ten take about 1.5%. Recruits, aged about 18 to 95 years, lived in around 24 US areas. Resolution of symptoms, clearance, or two negative PCRs was present in recovered Cohort 3 donors. V was pared by 4 bases and J by 4 bases, with 7 bases of the junction left unmatched. This CDR3 comprises 16 residues. Germline values: CDR1 SGHVS, CDR2 FNYEAQ. The sequencing input was PBMCs or T cells enriched from blood (not recorded which). The receptor's source is a man aged 25-40 years who had recovered from COVID-19. V gene TRBV7-6 combines with J gene TRBJ2-2; 9 nucleotides align to TRBD1. The CDR3 is CASSSRTGVGTGELFF. Written as DNA, the CDR3 is TGTGCCAGCAGCTCACGGACAGGGGTGGGCACCGGGGAGCTGTTTTTT.